A single sample gave rise to the 24 T cell receptor beta chains below, sequenced in a study of CD8 T cells in ankylosing spondylitis. Study observations and caveats: What seemed typical of ankylosing spondylitis blood was a TCR beta motif built from several highly homologous variants.

TCRdb processed the 5' RACE reads anew with MiXCR; each CDR3 protein has one entry. The sample yields about 210,000 distinct CDR3 sequences, roughly 6.6% seen once. The antigens of these receptors remain unknown. Sequencing was performed on blood, either unsorted or a sorted T cell fraction (not recorded which). Receptor source: a male donor with ankylosing spondylitis.

The chain is built from TRBV6-1 and TRBJ2-2, with D maybe TRBD2 (5 bases). The length of the CDR3 is 17 residues. The germline V gene has CDR1 MNHNS and CDR2 SASEGT. Between the trimmed V and J ends, which lost 0 bases and 7 bases, there was a span of 18 bases. Written as DNA, the CDR3 is TGTGCCAGCAGTGAAGCAGGGTTCATACCCCGGGGCGGGGAGCTGTTTTTT. Its protein product is CASSEAGFIPRGGELFF.

This clonotype appeared many times. The chain carries TRBV6-1 and TRBJ2-5; no reliable D call. The germline V gene encodes CDR1 MNHNS and CDR2 SASEGT. V shed 6 bases and J shed 1 base, with 12 bases lying between them. This CDR3 is built from 14 residues. The CDR3 loop is CASRGRSIQETQYF. The CDR3 bases are TGTGCCAGCAGGGGCAGGAGCATCCAAGAGACCCAGTACTTC.

V is TRBV6-2 or TRBV6-3 and J is TRBJ2-2, with 14 bases lining up with TRBD2. The CDR3 contains 19 residues. CDR1 MNHEY and CDR2 SVGEGT come from the germline V gene. V trimming: 6 bases; J trimming: 8 bases; junction bases outside the gene matches: 17. The CDR3 DNA sequence: TGTGCCAGCAGCCCTCTTGGGACTAGCGGGAGACGAGACTCTGGGGAGCTGTTTTTT. This translates into CASSPLGTSGRRDSGELFF.

The chain carries TRBV10-1 and TRBJ2-2; D is undetermined. This CDR3 is built from 13 residues. The V gene's germline CDR1 is WNHNN and CDR2 SYGVQD (reference sequence). The V gene lost 0 bases and the J gene lost 6 bases, with 5 bases spanning the gap. The CDR3 DNA follows: TGCGCCAGCAGTGAGTCGATCGCCGGGGAGCTGTTTTTT. This gives the protein CASSESIAGELFF.

In its sample, this clonotype was seen many times. V is TRBV4-2 and J is TRBJ2-7, with D maybe TRBD1 (5 bases). V lost 0 bases, J lost 4 bases, and 16 bases lay in between. From germline, CDR1 is LGHNA and CDR2 YNFKEQ. The CDR3 spans 16 residues. The CDR3: CASSQEGQGKTYEQYF. The CDR3 nucleotides read TGTGCCAGCAGCCAAGAGGGGCAGGGAAAAACATACGAGCAGTACTTC.

This clonotype was detected many times. The genes are TRBV15 and TRBJ1-5; 9 nucleotides agree with TRBD1. V dropped 4 bases and J dropped 1; count of bases not matched to a gene: 14. CDR1 is LNHNV and CDR2 is YYDKDF in the germline V gene (reference sequence). The CDR3 is 19 amino acids. The CDR3 spells CATSTQGQGNHMSNQPQHF. In DNA form, the CDR3 reads TGTGCCACCAGCACACAAGGACAGGGGAATCATATGAGCAATCAGCCCCAGCATTTT.

Many counts were recorded for this clonotype. V gene TRBV14 combines with J gene TRBJ2-1; 14 nucleotides align to TRBD2. The CDR3 extends over 19 amino acids. Germline V CDR1 and CDR2: SGHDN, FVKESK. The J segment lost 0 bases and the V segment lost 3 bases, leaving 7 bases of the junction unmatched. The DNA for the CDR3 is TGTGCCAGCAGCCATGGACTAGCGGGAGGCCAGAGCTCCTACAATGAGCAGTTCTTC. It codes for CASSHGLAGGQSSYNEQFF.

This chain links TRBV7-9 with TRBJ2-1; D assignment may be TRBD1 or TRBD2 (7 bases each). CDR1 and CDR2 (germline): SEHNR, FQNEAQ (reference sequence). V was clipped by 6 bases and J by 7 bases, with 16 bases between them. The CDR3 runs 14 residues. The CDR3 is CASRMGQGGNEQFF. The CDR3 coding sequence is TGTGCCAGCAGAATGGGGCAGGGGGGGAATGAGCAGTTCTTC.

This clonotype has a count of ten or more. The rearrangement uses TRBV29-1 and TRBJ2-1, with 9 bases identical to TRBD2. The germline V gene encodes CDR1 SQVTM and CDR2 ANQGSEA. The trim removed 4 bases at V and 2 bases at J, leaving 6 bases unmatched. The CDR3 totals 15 residues. DNA of the CDR3: TGCAGCGTTGCCGGCGGGAGGGTAGCCTACAATGAGCAGTTCTTC. This translates into CSVAGGRVAYNEQFF.

This clonotype was seen ten or more times. The V and J genes are TRBV5-1 and TRBJ2-7; the D is unclear. Germline V gene lookup returns CDR1 SGHRS and CDR2 YFSETQ. CDR3 length equals 13 residues. The ends were cut back, 1 base at V and 5 bases at J, with 10 bases in the middle. This CDR3 is CASSLTDGHEQYF. The CDR3 nucleotides are TGCGCCAGCAGCTTGACTGACGGACACGAGCAGTACTTC.

Many counts were recorded for this clonotype. V is TRBV28 and J is TRBJ1-2; TRBD1 matches 7 bases. V was clipped by 5 bases and J by 3 bases; unmatched bases: 12. CDR1 MDHEN and CDR2 SYDVKM come from the germline V gene. The CDR3 loop spans 16 amino acids. The CDR3 is CASSGPRQGEDYGYTF. As DNA, the CDR3 is TGTGCCAGCAGTGGGCCCCGACAGGGTGAAGACTATGGCTACACCTTC.

A few counts support this clonotype. The chain recombines TRBV11-2 with TRBJ2-2; 7 bases agree with TRBD2. The V segment lost 3 bases and the J segment 7 bases; nucleotides outside the gene matches: 11. CDR3 length: 16 amino acids. Germline values: CDR1 SGHAT, CDR2 FQNNGV. CDR3 DNA: TGTGCCAGCAGCTTTTGGCCGTTCGGGGGGAGCGGGGAGCTGTTTTTT. As protein: CASSFWPFGGSGELFF.

This clonotype has at least ten counts. The J gene is TRBJ2-4, the V gene TRBV27; 12 nucleotides align to TRBD2. Germline values: CDR1 MNHEY, CDR2 SMNVEV (reference sequence). J lost 7 bases, V lost 4 bases, and 5 bases had no gene match. This CDR3 has 15 amino acids. The CDR3 bases are TGTGCCAGCAGTTCGTCCACTAGCGGGGGGAACATTCAGTACTTC. Translation: CASSSSTSGGNIQYF.

Many counts were recorded for this clonotype. The chain recombines TRBV7-8 with TRBJ2-5; 8 nucleotides agree with TRBD2. V trimming: 8 bases; J trimming: 2 bases; junction bases outside the gene matches: 7. Germline-derived CDR1 and CDR2 are SGHVS and FQNEAQ. The CDR3 covers 14 residues. DNA for the CDR3: TGTGCCAGCTGGTCCGGGACTAGGCAAGAGACCCAGTACTTC. The encoded protein is CASWSGTRQETQYF.

The CDR3 DNA reads TGTGCCAGCAGTCTACAGGGGGCGCTTTCTGGAAACACCATATATTTT. Translating it yields CASSLQGALSGNTIYF. V is TRBV7-9 and J is TRBJ1-3, with 9 bases that match TRBD1. The CDR3 contains 16 residues. The germline CDR1 and CDR2 sequences are SEHNR and FQNEAQ (reference sequence). The ends lost 6 bases at V and 1 base at J; junction bases unmatched: 7. Supplemented by reference TRBV7-9 and TRBJ1-3, the full variable domain reads DTGVSQNPRHKITKRGQNVTFRCDPISEHNRLYWYRQTLGQGPEFLTYFQNEAQLEKSRLLSDRFSAERPKGSFSTLEIQRTEQGDSAMYLCASSLQGALSGNTIYFGEGSWLTVV.

The J gene is TRBJ2-7, the V gene TRBV7-2; 14 bases are a match to TRBD2. J gave up 3 bases and V 5 bases, and 6 bases lay outside the gene matches. The CDR3 length is 16 residues. The V gene's germline CDR1 is SGHTA and CDR2 FQGNSA. The CDR3 spells CASSLGTSGRLYEQYF. For the CDR3, the DNA is TGTGCCAGCAGCCTGGGGACTAGCGGGAGACTCTACGAGCAGTACTTC.

The sample holds many counts of this clonotype. The chain recombines TRBV29-1 with TRBJ1-2; 8 bases map to TRBD1. Germline-derived CDR1 and CDR2 are SQVTM and ANQGSEA. Trimming removed 6 bases from V and 6 bases from J; junction bases left unmatched: 3. The CDR3 spans 11 residues. The CDR3 here is CSVLTGDGYTF. The DNA of the CDR3 is TGCAGCGTCTTGACAGGGGATGGCTACACCTTC.

This clonotype was detected ten times or more. This chain links TRBV7-9 with TRBJ2-5, with D tentatively TRBD1 (5 bases). Trimming took off 1 base at V and 3 bases at J, with 12 bases between the two ends. Germline assignment: CDR1 SEHNR and CDR2 FQNEAQ (reference sequence). The CDR3 length is 15 residues. CDR3 region: CASSLGVGREETQYF. CDR3 DNA: TGTGCCAGCAGCTTAGGAGTCGGCAGGGAAGAGACCCAGTACTTC.

This clonotype was counted only a few times. The chain combines TRBV20-1 with TRBJ2-1; TRBD2 is a possible D gene (6 bases). The CDR3 loop spans 13 amino acids. Germline loops: CDR1 DFQATT, CDR2 SNEGSKA (reference sequence). V lost 8 bases, J lost 7 bases, and 18 bases lay in between. This CDR3 is CSSRDLGKNEQFF. DNA of the CDR3: TGCAGTTCAAGGGACTTGGGGAAGAATGAGCAGTTCTTC.

The genes are TRBV3-1 and TRBJ2-5; D is unclear. Germline values: CDR1 LGHDT, CDR2 YNNKEL (reference sequence). CDR3 length equals 12 residues. The V gene lost 2 bases and the J gene lost 7 bases, with 8 bases spanning the gap. The CDR3 DNA reads as TGTGCCAGCAGCCAATTCCCGGGGACCCAGTACTTC. The encoded protein is CASSQFPGTQYF.

This clonotype came up a few times. V usage is TRBV2 and J usage is TRBJ2-5; a possible D gene is TRBD1 (6 bases). The CDR3 is 19 amino acids. Germline V gene lookup returns CDR1 SNHLY and CDR2 FYNNEI. Trimming took off 6 bases at V and 2 bases at J, with 28 bases between the two ends. The CDR3 coding sequence is TGTGCCAGCAGAGGCTACGCCAGGGGATCCCCCAATTTACAAGAGACCCAGTACTTC. It is translated as CASRGYARGSPNLQETQYF.

This clonotype has ten or more counts. This chain connects TRBV6-2 or TRBV6-3 to TRBJ2-7; 11 nucleotides match TRBD1. The V gene end was trimmed by 0 bases and the J gene end by 2 bases; junction bases not matched to a gene: 6. Looked up from germline, CDR1 is MNHEY and CDR2 is SVGEGT. The CDR3 totals 17 residues. The chain's CDR3 is CASSYSKLGQGAYEQYF. DNA for the CDR3: TGTGCCAGCAGTTACTCTAAGTTGGGACAGGGGGCCTACGAGCAGTACTTC.

This clonotype was seen at least ten times. This sequence joins TRBV5-5 and TRBJ2-7; TRBD2 matches 8 bases. CDR1 is SGHKS and CDR2 is YYEKEE in the germline V gene (reference sequence). The CDR3 length is 15 residues. Trimming at V came to 3 bases and at J to 4 bases, leaving 9 bases not matched to a gene. The CDR3 coding sequence is TGTGCCAGCAGCTGGCCCCGAGCGGGGGTATACGAGCAGTACTTC. Its translation: CASSWPRAGVYEQYF.

This clonotype was recorded many times. The chain links TRBV12-3 or TRBV12-4 to TRBJ1-2; D may be TRBD1 (6 bases). V gave up 1 base and J gave up 6 bases, with 12 bases separating them. This CDR3 region has 14 residues. The CDR3 coding sequence is TGTGCCAGCAGTTTAGGGGGGGGCTGGGATGGCTACACCTTC. Translating gives CASSLGGGWDGYTF.